The 29 T cell receptor beta chains given below trace back to one sample, sequenced in a study of T-cell reconstitution after alpha-beta-depleted transplantation in children. Unique molecular identifiers featured in how the TCRbeta library was prepared. TCRdb re-called the PCR reads with MiXCR, one entry per CDR3 protein. The table includes about 230,000 distinct CDR3 sequences, around 9.6% detected once. This specimen was PBMCs from the stem cell graft donor, taken from the stem cell graft. Every receptor here comes from a human donor who donated a stem cell graft to a child with acute lymphoblastic leukemia.

This clonotype has a handful of counts. The rearrangement links TRBV3-1 to TRBJ2-3, with D perhaps given as TRBD1 or TRBD2 (5 bases each). V lost 0 bases and J lost 5, with 12 bases in between. The CDR3 is 15 amino acids. CDR1 is LGHDT, CDR2 YNNKEL, per germline (reference sequence). The CDR3 nucleotides read TGTGCCAGCAGCCAAGACGGTGGGGCGGGAGATACGCAGTATTTT. The encoded protein is CASSQDGGAGDTQYF.

V gene TRBV6-2 or TRBV6-3 combines with J gene TRBJ1-5, with D hard to call. The CDR3 sequence is 13 residues long. The V end lost 3 bases, the J end lost 2 bases, and 5 bases lay between the germline ends. The germline V gene has CDR1 MNHEY and CDR2 SVGEGT. CDR3 region: CASSYNGNQPQHF. In DNA form, the CDR3 reads TGTGCCAGCAGTTATAACGGCAATCAGCCCCAGCATTTT.

This clonotype appeared many times. The J gene is TRBJ2-2, the V gene TRBV12-3 or TRBV12-4; the D is unclear. The CDR3 spans 12 residues. Trimming removed 3 bases from V and 6 bases from J, with 5 bases in between. Written as DNA, the CDR3 is TGTGCCAGCAGTTTCCGGCCCGGGGAGCTGTTTTTT. Its translation: CASSFRPGELFF.

The table lists this clonotype with many counts. V gene TRBV20-1 combines with J gene TRBJ2-5; maybe TRBD1 (5 bases). V gave up 0 bases and J gave up 7 bases, with 15 bases separating them. The CDR3 loop spans 14 amino acids. CDR1 is DFQATT, CDR2 SNEGSKA, per germline (reference sequence). CDR3 protein: CSARDRTQVRTQYF. The CDR3 DNA is TGCAGTGCTAGAGATCGGACACAGGTTCGGACCCAGTACTTC.

This clonotype was seen ten or more times. The chain has TRBV7-9 and TRBJ1-1; D is unclear. The germline V gene encodes CDR1 SEHNR and CDR2 FQNEAQ (reference sequence). V was shortened by 3 bases and J by 2 bases, with 10 bases between the two germline ends. CDR3 size: 14 residues. CDR3 loop: CASSFTGKNTEAFF. For the CDR3, the DNA is TGTGCCAGCAGCTTTACCGGGAAAAACACTGAAGCTTTCTTT.

This chain joins TRBV10-1 and TRBJ1-1; D gene uncertain. V was cut by 3 bases and J by 1 base, with 15 bases left in between. The CDR3 has 16 residues. The germline gives CDR1 WNHNN, CDR2 SYGVQD (reference sequence). The CDR3 here is CASSESSGPGNTEAFF. Here the CDR3 DNA reads TGCGCCAGCAGTGAATCGAGTGGGCCGGGGAACACTGAAGCTTTCTTT.

This clonotype has just a few counts. The chain recombines TRBV6-5 with TRBJ1-2; no reliable D call. This CDR3 contains 12 residues. CDR1 and CDR2 (germline): MNHEY, SVGAGI. V was trimmed by 2 bases and J by 14 bases, leaving 15 bases between them. CDR3 in DNA: TGTGCCAGCAGTTACCCGGGGTCGGACTCTACCTTC. The encoded protein is CASSYPGSDSTF.

This clonotype was seen ten or more times. V gene TRBV3-1 combines with J gene TRBJ2-1; D not certain. Trimming pared 1 base from V and 6 bases from J, leaving 4 bases between. Germline lookup yields CDR1 LGHDT and CDR2 YNNKEL (reference sequence). The length of the CDR3 is 12 residues. In DNA form, the CDR3 reads TGTGCCAGCAGCCAAGGTCTCAATGAGCAGTTCTTC. Translation gives CASSQGLNEQFF.

This clonotype occurred many times. V gene TRBV5-5 combines with J gene TRBJ2-5; the D gene is possibly TRBD1 (6 bases). The CDR3 spans 15 residues. Germline V CDR1 and CDR2: SGHKS, YYEKEE (reference sequence). V was pared by 4 bases and J by 2 bases, with 15 bases between. The CDR3 bases are TGTGCCAGCAGCCCCACCCCGACAGGACAAGAGACCCAGTACTTC. Its translation: CASSPTPTGQETQYF.

The table lists this clonotype with many counts. The rearrangement uses TRBV20-1 and TRBJ1-1, with 11 positions matching TRBD1. V shed 8 bases, J shed 1 base, and the junction held 3 bases outside the gene matches. This CDR3 has 13 amino acids. CDR1 is DFQATT and CDR2 is SNEGSKA in the germline V gene (reference sequence). DNA for the CDR3: TGCAGTCCAGGGACAGGGGGGAACACTGAAGCTTTCTTT. It specifies CSPGTGGNTEAFF.

Notes on this clonotype: A read error is likely, as this CDR3 ends without the conserved phenylalanine or tryptophan. The V and J genes are TRBV18 and TRBJ2-5; D is ambiguous. Per germline, CDR1 KGHSH and CDR2 LQKENI. Trimming cost V 1 base and J 5 bases, with 11 bases left between them. This CDR3 is 14 amino acids long. The CDR3 nucleotides are TGTGCCAGCTCACCACGGCAGCTGGAGGAGACCCAGTACGTC. Protein: CASSPRQLEETQYV.

There are a few counts of this clonotype. This CDR3 is CATSKDWRGPYEQYF. The CDR3 nucleotides are TGTGCCACCAGCAAAGACTGGAGGGGACCCTACGAGCAGTACTTC. The rearrangement joins TRBV15 to TRBJ2-7, with a tentative D call TRBD2 (6 bases). The germline CDR1 and CDR2 sequences are LNHNV and YYDKDF (reference sequence). Trimming took 4 bases from V and 2 from J, leaving 15 bases between them. The CDR3 is made up of 15 amino acids.

J is TRBJ2-7 and V is TRBV13; no clear D. The length of the CDR3 is 15 residues. CDR1 is PRHDT and CDR2 is FYEKMQ in the germline V gene (reference sequence). Trimming removed 3 bases from V and 3 bases from J, with 15 bases in between. CDR3 amino acids: CASSFAHNSGYEQYF. The CDR3, as DNA: TGTGCCAGCAGCTTTGCGCACAATTCGGGCTACGAGCAGTACTTC.

This clonotype was seen repeatedly, ten times or more. The rearrangement uses TRBV7-2 and TRBJ1-1, with D uncertain. Between the trimmed V and J ends, which lost 2 bases and 2 bases, there was a span of 9 bases. CDR1 and CDR2 from the germline V gene are SGHTA and FQGNSA. The CDR3 runs 14 residues. Written as DNA, the CDR3 is TGTGCCAGCAGCTTAACTACCTTTAACACTGAAGCTTTCTTT. It yields the protein CASSLTTFNTEAFF.

This chain joins TRBV4-3 and TRBJ1-5; D possibly corresponds to TRBD1 (5 bases). V was trimmed by 0 bases and J by 2 bases, leaving 14 bases between them. The germline CDR1 and CDR2 sequences are LGHNA and YSLEER. This CDR3 is 17 amino acids long. The DNA of the CDR3 is TGCGCCAGCAGCCAAGATAAGGGGTTAGGTGGCAATCAGCCCCAGCATTTT. It translates to CASSQDKGLGGNQPQHF.

The chain uses TRBV11-2 and TRBJ2-2; 9 bases line up with TRBD1. The CDR3 loop spans 21 amino acids. After removal of 5 bases from V and 3 bases from J, the junction contained 22 bases not matched to a gene. Germline V gives CDR1 SGHAT, CDR2 FQNNGV. The DNA of the CDR3 is TGTGCCAGCAGCGCTAAACCGGGACAGGGAATCGGTTCGCCGGACACCGGGGAGCTGTTTTTT. Protein product: CASSAKPGQGIGSPDTGELFF.

This clonotype appeared many times. V gene TRBV29-1 combines with J gene TRBJ2-2, with 8 bases matching TRBD1. CDR1 is SQVTM, CDR2 ANQGSEA, per germline. Trimming at V came to 5 bases and at J to 7 bases, leaving 9 bases not matched to a gene. The CDR3 is 14 amino acids. The CDR3, as DNA: TGCAGCGTTTATACCAGGGGGCTCGGCGGGGAGCTGTTTTTT. This codes for CSVYTRGLGGELFF.

The rearrangement uses TRBV5-1 and TRBJ1-2; tentatively, D is TRBD1 (6 bases). This CDR3 region has 16 residues. In germline, CDR1 is SGHRS, CDR2 YFSETQ. V was cut by 5 bases and J by 0 bases, with 17 bases left in between. The DNA for the CDR3 is TGCGCCAGCAGTAGGCAGGGGAGTAACCCTAACTATGGCTACACCTTC. The encoded protein is CASSRQGSNPNYGYTF.

Many counts were recorded for this clonotype. The genes are TRBV11-2 and TRBJ1-5; D uncertain. Per the germline V gene, CDR1 is SGHAT and CDR2 is FQNNGV. Trimming cost V 1 base and J 6 bases, with 4 bases left between them. There are 12 residues in the CDR3. As DNA, the CDR3 is TGTGCCAGCAGCTTAGGGAGTCAGCCCCAGCATTTT. This sequence encodes CASSLGSQPQHF.

At least ten counts were recorded for this clonotype. This rearrangement joins TRBV5-1 to TRBJ2-2, with D hard to call. The CDR3 runs 16 residues. Germline V gives CDR1 SGHRS, CDR2 YFSETQ. Trimming pared 0 bases from V and 4 bases from J, leaving 13 bases between. This CDR3 is CASSLAVGLGTGELFF. CDR3 DNA sequence: TGCGCCAGCAGCTTGGCCGTAGGATTAGGCACCGGGGAGCTGTTTTTT.

The J gene is TRBJ2-7, the V gene TRBV20-1; possibly TRBD1 or TRBD2 for D (6 bases each). The CDR3 has 16 residues. Trimming took off 1 base at V and 5 bases at J, with 21 bases between the two ends. Germline loops: CDR1 DFQATT, CDR2 SNEGSKA (reference sequence). The CDR3 DNA reads TGCAGTGCTAGAGCCCGCTATAGGGGGGCTTTGGACGAGCAGTACTTC. It is translated as CSARARYRGALDEQYF.

This rearrangement joins TRBV20-1 to TRBJ2-5; D ambiguous. The CDR3 totals 14 residues. Trimming shortened V by 0 bases and J by 3 bases, and 11 bases separated the two germline ends. Germline-derived CDR1 and CDR2 are DFQATT and SNEGSKA (reference sequence). The CDR3 nucleotides are TGCAGTGCTAGAGATGCTTCGGAAAAAGAGACCCAGTACTTC. Protein sequence: CSARDASEKETQYF.

This clonotype showed up many times. The V call is TRBV19, the J call TRBJ1-4, with a weak D call TRBD1 (6 bases). Between the trimmed V and J ends, which lost 5 bases and 0 bases, there was a span of 13 bases. The germline CDR1 and CDR2 sequences are LNHDA and SQIVND (reference sequence). The CDR3 length is 16 residues. The CDR3 DNA is TGTGCCAGTAGTTTTGAACAGGGTGCAACTAATGAAAAACTGTTTTTT. Encoded protein: CASSFEQGATNEKLFF.

The rearrangement joins TRBV7-2 to TRBJ2-7, with TRBD2 matching 7 bases. Germline V gives CDR1 SGHTA, CDR2 FQGNSA. With V trimmed by 0 bases and J by 3 bases, 5 bases remained unmatched. The CDR3 has 15 residues. In DNA, the CDR3 is TGTGCCAGCAGCTTAGCACCGGGCGGGGGCTACGAGCAGTACTTC. Translation: CASSLAPGGGYEQYF.

The table lists this clonotype with many counts. This chain links TRBV20-1 with TRBJ2-5; TRBD2 matches at 7 bases. Germline loops: CDR1 DFQATT, CDR2 SNEGSKA (reference sequence). V shed 3 bases, J shed 1 base, and the junction held 2 bases outside the gene matches. The CDR3 contains 13 residues. The CDR3 reads CSARREFQETQYF. The CDR3 DNA sequence: TGCAGTGCTAGGCGGGAGTTCCAAGAGACCCAGTACTTC.

The V gene is TRBV19, the J gene TRBJ1-5; a weak D match, TRBD1 (5 bases). The CDR3 has 14 residues. Germline-derived CDR1 and CDR2 are LNHDA and SQIVND (reference sequence). V lost 5 bases, J lost 6 bases, and 14 bases lay in between. CDR3 sequence: CASSDTGTGQPQHF. CDR3 in DNA: TGTGCCAGTAGTGATACAGGTACCGGTCAGCCCCAGCATTTT.

This clonotype was counted many times. The chain combines TRBV12-3 or TRBV12-4 with TRBJ1-3; no firm D call. V lost 6 bases, J lost 4 bases, and 4 bases lay in between. The length of the CDR3 is 11 residues. The CDR3 spells CASRLGNTIYF. CDR3 coding DNA: TGTGCCAGCAGACTGGGAAACACCATATATTTT.

A single count supports this clonotype. Since a much larger clone is just one base distant, this may be a read error. This sequence joins TRBV25-1 and TRBJ2-7, with 12 positions matching TRBD1. This CDR3 region has 15 residues. Germline CDR1 reads MGHDK; CDR2 reads SYGVNS. CDR3: CASSEWGQGAYKQYF. In nucleotides, the CDR3 is TGTGCCAGCAGTGAATGGGGACAGGGGGCCTACAAGCAGTACTTC.

The sample holds many counts of this clonotype. The CDR3 reads CASSLALAGAWEQYF. The CDR3 nucleotides read TGCGCCAGCAGCTTGGCCCTAGCGGGGGCCTGGGAGCAGTACTTC. This chain joins TRBV5-1 and TRBJ2-7; TRBD2 aligns across 10 bases. This CDR3 comprises 15 residues. Trimming took 0 bases from V and 7 from J; bases not matched to a gene: 7. Germline lookup yields CDR1 SGHRS and CDR2 YFSETQ.